This TCR beta chain is from a study of blood T cells in healthy people across ages. Through a sample-barcoded 5' primer and a J-beta primer mix, a second PCR was run for about 7 to 12 cycles. MiXCR, applied by TCRdb to the 5' RACE reads, yields one record per CDR3 protein. The top ten clones hold about 13% of a sample with over 500,000 distinct CDR3 sequences, 45% to 60% of them seen once. The clonotype comes from a woman aged 80 or over in good health. Sequenced material: blood.

The CDR3 is CASSFDGDTEAFF. The DNA for the CDR3 is TGTGCCAGCAGCTTTGACGGCGACACTGAAGCTTTCTTT. J is TRBJ1-1 and V is TRBV7-3; D gene uncertain. The V gene's germline CDR1 is SGHTA and CDR2 FQGTGA. The CDR3 runs to 13 residues. V was clipped by 3 bases and J by 3 bases, with 8 bases between them.